This T cell receptor beta chain was sequenced during a study of cytomegalovirus exposure and HLA in healthy donors (dated by TCRdb to 2016 to 2017). Turning to the overall study: In an earlier analysis of 450 to 750 of the donors, about 260 Gb of sequence data and 95 million to 130 million unique TCR beta sequences from about 180 million T cells were reported. An early release covering roughly 640 HLA-typed donors comprised approximately 290 gigabases of sequencing data and approximately 80 million unique TCR sequences. Among the roughly 430 genotyped donors, roughly 80% belonged to the genetic ancestry cluster associated with self-reported Caucasian donors. The study was designed to test whether signatures of past pathogen exposure could be identified by cataloging public T cell receptors. The study used immunosequencing to profile the T cell repertoires of approximately 640 subjects and linked those repertoires to cytomegalovirus serostatus. Besides the first cohort of under 700 subjects, a separate validation cohort made up of over a hundred different subjects was used. To predict cytomegalovirus infection status, the study brought together high-throughput TCR immunosequencing, statistical association of individual TCRs with disease status, and machine learning. In a later analysis, previously published TCR beta repertoires from 666 donors were re-analyzed and high-resolution HLA genotyping was added so that TCR occurrence patterns could be studied. Rather than drawing on any new phenotypic data, the later analysis identified candidate immune exposures from TCR beta sequences and the way those sequences occurred across donors. In an earlier analysis of over 550 of the donors, high-throughput TCR beta sequencing was used to judge whether each TCR beta V gene segment behaved as functional or pseudogenic. Donor age, sex, ethnicity and CMV serostatus were compiled together with the repertoire data. Genome-wide SNP genotypes for about 65% of the roughly 700 donors were used in a later genetic analysis, which treated that subset as a discovery cohort. Every repertoire in the discovery cohort had been generated on one and the same sequencing platform. Both class I and class II loci were covered by HLA typing, at four-digit resolution. Typing coverage varied by locus: roughly 620-640 donors for A, B, C, DRB1 and DQB1; approximately 500 for DQA1; about 600 for DPA1; approximately 470 for DPB1. Roughly 5 DR-DQ haplotypes were treated as single units for association and clustering because of strong linkage in the cohort. Among under 450 genotyped donors of the cohort, an average of around 240,000 unique TCR beta nucleotide sequences were sequenced per donor, around 20% of them non-productive. Paper-wide results and their limitations: A few of the identified cytomegalovirus-associated TCR beta chains were confirmed in vitro to be specific for cytomegalovirus antigens. A cluster of highly shared sequence variants was judged likely to be a technical artifact of the sequencing pipeline. Strong co-occurrence of HLA alleles, especially DR and DQ, made assigning TCR associations to individual alleles difficult. A later genetic analysis reported fewer N-insertions in productive TCRs among donors in an Asian-associated ancestry cluster than the approximately 670-donor mean. In the study, 150 to 200 TCR beta chains were listed as associated with cytomegalovirus. In both the original and validation cohorts, the classifier was reported to diagnose cytomegalovirus status with high specificity and sensitivity. The 87-base-pair reads could not distinguish some IMGT-functional V segments, including TRBV6-2 and TRBV6-3, so those segments were excluded. For the cohort, immune exposure information was limited to CMV serostatus. Compared with equally common non-associated chains, HLA-associated TCR beta chains in a later analysis were more clonally expanded and had lower generation probabilities. According to the authors, the approach could potentially be generalized to other disease states and immunological phenotypes. At a false discovery rate of 0.05, a later analysis linked 16,951 TCR beta sequences to specific HLA alleles. In a later genetic analysis, a missense DCLRE1C variant was associated with V-gene and J-gene trimming of TCR beta chains, and the association was replicated in an independent cohort. The earlier analysis of about 600 of the donors excluded some 15 rarely observed V segments, including chromosome 9 orphons, because counts were too low. The presence/absence analyses assumed that sequencing depth was roughly uniform across donors, and that assumption may not be true. According to a later analysis, most CMV-associated TCR beta chains appeared to be HLA-restricted, and the HLA associations seemed to be driven largely by CMV exposure. In an earlier analysis of more than 450 of the donors, most TCR beta V segments were observed in productive rearrangements about 90% or about 30% of the time, broadly matching IMGT annotations. Because some donors lacked HLA typing at each locus, the association tests relied only on the typed subset. This cohort had only TCR beta chains sequenced, and the lack of alpha or paired-chain data limited which features could be detected. A later analysis reported that several top co-occurrence clusters appeared linked to parvovirus B19, influenza, CMV and Epstein-Barr virus. Correlated functional status among segregating V segments might be attributable to linkage disequilibrium, but an unknown experimental factor could not be ruled out. A further reported finding was that TCR beta sequences accurately predicted the HLA-A and HLA-B alleles for most subjects in the first cohort. Most TCR sequences were seen in very few donors, while some public TCRs were found in many individuals. In a later analysis, the rate of TCR association differed among HLA loci, with DRB1 alleles having the most associated TCRs and HLA-C alleles having the fewest.

About this clone itself: What antigen it recognizes has not been identified.

The cohort comprised approximately 700 healthy bone marrow donors. All cohort members were sampled while nominally healthy, although unrecorded immune exposures were likely present. The donor tested CMV seropositive and was one of the 289 seropositive cohort members. A peripheral blood sample was provided by each donor, and peripheral blood mononuclear cells were used for TCR beta sequencing. The Qiagen DNeasy Blood Extraction Kit was used to extract genomic DNA from the blood cell samples. Receptors were amplified or captured by the immunoSEQ multiplex PCR assay. A mixture of 60 forward primers for TCR Vbeta segments and 13 reverse primers for TCR Jbeta segments was used in the multiplex PCR. A multiplex PCR assay on genomic DNA amplified the CDR3 region of rearranged TCR beta genes. On the Illumina HiSeq System, the amplified TCR beta libraries were sequenced as 87-base-pair reads. The study's processing was this. In a later analysis, some 80 million unique TCR beta chains were counted across the 690 or so repertoires, and roughly 11 million of these chains were shared by at least two donors. A nearest-neighbor algorithm error-corrected the raw reads and collapsed the reads into unique sequences, merging closely related sequences to remove PCR and sequencing errors. CDR3 sequences were aligned to IMGT reference sequences to assign V, D and J gene segments. For a sequence to be retained, a match of at least six nucleotides was required to both a V gene segment and a J gene segment. Rearrangements were classified as productive when the CDR3 lacked stop codons and remained in frame with V and J, and all other rearrangements were classified as non-productive. CDR3 was defined by IMGT convention, running from the second conserved V-encoded cysteine to the conserved J-encoded phenylalanine. In an earlier analysis of approximately 590 of the donors, sequences lacking an unambiguous match to a single V gene segment were excluded. An earlier analysis of about 600 of the donors called V segments functional above 56.7% productive rearrangements and segregating when the between-donor standard deviation exceeded 5%. A statistical classification framework was built to diagnose cytomegalovirus status from the catalog of TCR beta chain sequences. V and J gene assignment, in a later analysis, came from comparing TCR nucleotide sequences with IMGT/GENE-DB human TR gene sequences. A later analysis assigned CDR3 sequences and most-parsimonious VDJ recombination scenarios with the TCRdist pipeline. In a later analysis, each TCR beta chain was defined by its CDR3 amino acid sequence together with its V-gene family, and reads without a unique V-gene family were excluded. A later analysis removed several hundred highly shared, low-generation-probability nucleotide sequences to deal with suspected cross-contamination and a sequencing artifact. For each public chain, a later analysis derived a clonal expansion index from normalized ranks of inferred template counts within each repertoire. In a later analysis, generation probabilities were computed with a VDJ recombination model fitted to out-of-frame rearrangements, and the resulting probabilities were checked against IGoR. Hypergeometric tests were used in a later analysis to score TCR-TCR, TCR-HLA and TCR-CMV co-occurrence, with a repertoire-size bias correction applied to the TCR pairs. False discovery rates were estimated in a later analysis by permuting HLA or CMV assignments 20 times. In a later analysis, co-occurring TCRs were grouped using DBSCAN, with TCRdist sequence similarity added in when clustering inside HLA-allele-positive subsets. Co-occurrence clustering excluded repertoires with fewer than 30,000 or more than 120,000 public chains, plus five with anomalous nucleotide sharing. As stored in TCRdb, this immuneACCESS dataset retains in-frame rearrangements with V and J assigned. A fraction of the clones does not appear; measured against another copy, unresolved V genes explain less than half of the discrepancy, and the remainder lacks a known reason. The V and J calls and clone size were taken over from that table, and D and trimming were inferred from the DNA. This sample's table contains 30,000 to 40,000 clones. The top ten hold around 3.5% of the sample.

The trim is 0 bases for V and 2 bases for J, with a gap of 11 bases between the germline ends. The CDR3, cysteine through phenylalanine, is 16 amino acids long. The CDR3 DNA has 48 bases and is translated from base 1. CDR1 and CDR2 are read off the germline V gene as MGHRA and YSYEKL. The sequence derives from a woman aged 40 to 50 in good health and CMV-seropositive. The chain joins TRBV4-1 to TRBJ1-5; the D gene is unclear. Material for sequencing was PBMCs. The DNA sequence is given as TGCGCCAGCAGCCAAGAAACGGGTGTAGGCAATCAGCCCCAGCATTTT. Translated, this gives CASSQETGVGNQPQHF.